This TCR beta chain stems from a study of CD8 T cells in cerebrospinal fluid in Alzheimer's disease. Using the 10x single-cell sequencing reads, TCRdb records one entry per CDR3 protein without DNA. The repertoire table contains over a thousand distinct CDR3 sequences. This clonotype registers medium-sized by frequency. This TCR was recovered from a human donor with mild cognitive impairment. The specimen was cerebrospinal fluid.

CDR3 region: CASNLIRGTEAFF. The V call is TRBV2, the J call TRBJ1-1. Looked up from germline, CDR1 is SNHLY and CDR2 is FYNNEI. The CDR3 contains 13 residues.